This T cell receptor beta chain was recovered during a study of human T cells and chemical hapten exposure. About the research overall: Researchers reported sensitizing an approximately 2 cm by approximately 2 cm upper inner arm skin site with 2% DPC.

Trimming cost V 0 bases and J 7 bases, with 20 bases left between them. The CDR3 runs 17 residues. Germline lookup yields CDR1 SGHDT and CDR2 YYEEEE. This clonotype was seen ten or more times. Noted time point: patch test 1, 2 weeks after DPC sensitization. The treatment: therapeutic diphenylcyclopropenone sensitization with weekly scalp DPC. Donors were 18 to 70-year-old alopecia patients suitable for DPC. In the authors' methods: From about 20,000 to 690,000 TCRs were found per sample, with a median of 95,638. TCRdb reprocessed the RACE reads with MiXCR, giving one entry per CDR3 protein. TCRdb, not the original authors, processed these V and J calls. The table includes under 200,000 distinct CDR3 sequences, roughly 15% detected once.

The chain employs TRBV5-6 and TRBJ1-3; tentative D call: TRBD1 (5 bases). This sequence originates from a woman aged 25 to 39 with alopecia areata. Some clones in this sample may be carry-over from other donors' samples. The sequences come from whole blood, collected in connection with sensitization to the hapten diphenylcyclopropenone (DPC). As DNA, the CDR3 is TGTGCCAGCAGCTTGGCAAGGTTTGGGACCACCAAGAACACCATATATTTT. It is translated as CASSLARFGTTKNTIYF.